These 16 T cell receptor beta chains were all obtained from the same sample, sequenced in a study of T cell responses to AZD1222 COVID-19 vaccine. Some clones are missing from TCRdb's copy, which holds only in-frame ones; the method was immunoSEQ multiplex PCR. Here the sample spans some 47,000 clones, around 80% being singletons. The sequences come from peripheral blood, collected on day 0 of AZD1222 vaccination. The source of these receptors is an adult in good health.

The rearrangement links TRBV5-1 to TRBJ1-1; tentative D call: TRBD1 (5 bases). The CDR3 sequence is 14 residues long. V was clipped by 1 base and J by 7 bases, with 14 bases between them. Germline loops: CDR1 SGHRS, CDR2 YFSETQ. The CDR3 bases are TGCGCCAGCAGCTTGCAACAGGCGGGATATGAAGCTTTCTTT. Translating gives CASSLQQAGYEAFF. Filled out from reference TRBV5-1 and TRBJ1-1, the complete variable domain reads KAGVTQTPRYLIKTRGQQVTLSCSPISGHRSVSWYQQTPGQGLQFLFEYFSETQRNKGNFPGRFSGRQFSNSRSEMNVSTLELGDSALYLCASSLQQAGYEAFFGQGTRLTVV.

The chain is built from TRBV6-6 and TRBJ1-5; D possibly corresponds to TRBD1 (6 bases). The CDR3 totals 15 residues. V gave up 0 bases and J gave up 5 bases, with 11 bases separating them. Germline V gives CDR1 MNHNY, CDR2 SVGAGI (reference sequence). The DNA of the CDR3 is TGTGCCAGCAGTTACTCGGAAGGGGGGCATCAGCCCCAGCATTTT. Amino acids: CASSYSEGGHQPQHF.

The sample holds one count of this clone. The chain couples TRBV6-1 to TRBJ1-6; 7 nucleotides agree with TRBD1. This CDR3 spans 15 amino acids. Germline CDR1 and CDR2: MNHNS and SASEGT. After removal of 1 base from V and 5 bases from J, the junction contained 2 bases not matched to a gene. The CDR3 spells CASSEVGTDNSPLHF. The CDR3 nucleotides read TGTGCCAGCAGTGAAGTTGGGACAGATAATTCACCCCTCCACTTT.

This clone was observed a handful of times. The rearrangement joins TRBV13 to TRBJ2-3; D may be TRBD2 (6 bases). The CDR3 has 14 amino acids. CDR1 PRHDT and CDR2 FYEKMQ come from the germline V gene (reference sequence). V gave up 8 bases and J gave up 3 bases, with 15 bases separating them. In DNA, the CDR3 is TGTGCCAGCGGAGGGCCTGAAGGAACAGATACGCAGTATTTT. Translated: CASGGPEGTDTQYF.

The rearrangement links TRBV14 to TRBJ2-7; D not certain. CDR3 size: 13 residues. Germline assignment: CDR1 SGHDN and CDR2 FVKESK. Trimming cost V 0 bases and J 5 bases, with 8 bases left between them. CDR3 DNA: TGTGCCAGCAGCCAAGATCTAAGAGACGAGCAGTACTTC. It translates to CASSQDLRDEQYF.

The chain recombines TRBV28 with TRBJ1-2, with 7 bases matching TRBD1. V lost 8 bases, J lost 2 bases, and 5 bases stayed unmatched. Looked up from germline, CDR1 is MDHEN and CDR2 is SYDVKM. The CDR3 contains 13 residues. The CDR3 DNA reads as TGTGCCAGCGAAGGGGGCAACAACTATGGCTACACCTTC. It is translated as CASEGGNNYGYTF.

The CDR3 nucleotides are TGCGCCAGCAGCTTGAGGGTGAACACTGAAGCTTTCTTT. It translates to CASSLRVNTEAFF. The chain couples TRBV5-1 to TRBJ1-1; no clear D. The germline V gene encodes CDR1 SGHRS and CDR2 YFSETQ. The ends were cut back, 1 base at V and 0 bases at J, with 4 bases in the middle. The CDR3 covers 13 residues. The full variable domain, rest sourced from reference TRBV5-1 and TRBJ1-1, is KAGVTQTPRYLIKTRGQQVTLSCSPISGHRSVSWYQQTPGQGLQFLFEYFSETQRNKGNFPGRFSGRQFSNSRSEMNVSTLELGDSALYLCASSLRVNTEAFFGQGTRLTVV.

This rearrangement joins TRBV9 to TRBJ2-3; tentatively, D is TRBD2 (6 bases). V lost 3 bases and J lost 1, with 15 bases in between. The CDR3 consists of 16 residues. Looked up from germline, CDR1 is SGDLS and CDR2 is YYNGEE. The CDR3 DNA follows: TGTGCCAGCAGCGGAGACATCGGGACTGGCACAGATACGCAGTATTTT. Protein product: CASSGDIGTGTDTQYF.

This clone has only a few counts. The chain couples TRBV28 to TRBJ2-3; 12 bases are a match to TRBD2. With 5 bases clipped from V and 0 bases from J, the junction kept 6 bases outside the gene matches. The CDR3 length is 17 residues. Germline values: CDR1 MDHEN, CDR2 SYDVKM. The CDR3 DNA is TGTGCCAGCAGTCAAAGGACTAGCGGGACTAGCACAGATACGCAGTATTTT. This sequence encodes CASSQRTSGTSTDTQYF.

V usage is TRBV12-3 or TRBV12-4 and J usage is TRBJ1-2; TRBD1 might be the D (6 bases). Trimming cost V 8 bases and J 1 base, with 11 bases left between them. This CDR3 region has 13 residues. Here the CDR3 DNA reads TGTGCCAGCGGACAGATCTATAACTATGGCTACACCTTC. This codes for CASGQIYNYGYTF.

This chain joins TRBV20-1 and TRBJ1-4; the D is unclear. Per the germline V gene, CDR1 is DFQATT and CDR2 is SNEGSKA (reference sequence). The CDR3 covers 11 residues. V gave up 3 bases and J gave up 6 bases, with 5 bases separating them. CDR3 loop: CSASWDEKLFF. The CDR3 DNA is TGCAGTGCTAGTTGGGATGAAAAACTGTTTTTT.

The chain joins TRBV5-1 to TRBJ2-2, with 10 bases lining up with TRBD1. Germline values: CDR1 SGHRS, CDR2 YFSETQ. Trimming at V came to 4 bases and at J to 3 bases, leaving 6 bases not matched to a gene. CDR3 length: 16 amino acids. As DNA, the CDR3 is TGCGCCAGCAGCCGCGCCGGGACAGGGGACACCGGGGAGCTGTTTTTT. This translates into CASSRAGTGDTGELFF.

This clone was seen more than once but under ten times. The V and J genes are TRBV6-5 and TRBJ2-7, with 7 bases matching TRBD1. The CDR3 totals 15 residues. The V segment lost 2 bases and the J segment 7 bases; nucleotides outside the gene matches: 11. The germline CDR1 and CDR2 sequences are MNHEY and SVGAGI. CDR3 sequence reads: CASSYTGTAGGEQYF. The CDR3 DNA follows: TGTGCCAGCAGTTACACCGGGACAGCAGGGGGAGAGCAGTACTTC.

This chain links TRBV14 with TRBJ1-2; D call uncertain. The V and J ends lost 4 bases and 4 bases respectively, with 10 bases between them. Germline V gene lookup returns CDR1 SGHDN and CDR2 FVKESK. The CDR3 totals 13 residues. The CDR3 DNA is TGTGCCAGCAGCCCCGGGGTGAGCTATGGCTACACCTTC. It encodes CASSPGVSYGYTF.

This clone was counted between two and nine times. The chain recombines TRBV11-2 with TRBJ2-7, with D possibly matching TRBD1 (5 bases). The CDR3 length is 14 residues. Germline loops: CDR1 SGHAT, CDR2 FQNNGV. The V end lost 5 bases, the J end lost 7 bases, and 18 bases lay between the germline ends. CDR3 nucleotides: TGTGCCAGCAGCGGTTGGACAAATTCGGGTGAGCAGTACTTC. This encodes CASSGWTNSGEQYF.

J is TRBJ1-2 and V is TRBV30; D is uncertain. The CDR3 is made up of 12 amino acids. Looked up from germline, CDR1 is GTSNPN and CDR2 is SVGIG (reference sequence). Trimming took 4 bases from V and 5 from J, leaving 11 bases between them. The CDR3 bases are TGTGCCTGGAACCCTGGGAATTATGGCTACACCTTC. Its translation is CAWNPGNYGYTF. Filled out from reference TRBV30 and TRBJ1-2, the complete variable domain reads SQTIHQWPATLVQPVGSPLSLECTVEGTSNPNLYWYRQAAGRGLQLLFYSVGIGQISSEVPQNLSASRPQDRQFILSSKKLLLSDSGFYLCAWNPGNYGYTFGSGTRLTVV.